These 9 T cell receptor beta chains came from one sample sequenced in a study of beta chain features in type 1 diabetes. Study outcomes and limitations: Type 1 diabetes patients had moderately but significantly shorter TCRB CDR3s in all four CD4+ subsets.

Reverse transcribing all isolated RNA meant expressed TCRB transcripts were sequenced. TCRdb's copy holds only in-frame clones and misses some; the assay was immunoSEQ multiplex PCR. Among a few hundred thousand clones listed, over 11% were seen once. For these TCRs, the target antigens are not known. The sample was naive CD4+ T cells from blood. The receptor set was obtained from a man under 40 with type 1 diabetes.

This clone was counted only a few times. This chain connects TRBV27 to TRBJ2-5, with D uncertain. The CDR3 is made up of 12 amino acids. V lost 3 bases to trimming and J lost 5 bases, with 7 bases between them. Germline assignment: CDR1 MNHEY and CDR2 SMNVEV (reference sequence). The CDR3 nucleotides read TGTGCCAGCAGTTTCATCGGGGAGACCCAGTACTTC. This gives the protein CASSFIGETQYF.

The rearrangement links TRBV11-1 to TRBJ1-2; the match to TRBD1 covers 8 bases. This CDR3 region has 13 residues. The V and J ends lost 5 bases and 6 bases, in that order; junction bases with no gene match: 5. From germline, CDR1 is SGHAT and CDR2 FQDESV (reference sequence). In DNA form, the CDR3 reads TGTGCCAGCAGCCTCGGACAGGGCGATGGCTACACCTTC. Amino acids: CASSLGQGDGYTF.

The chain uses TRBV4-1 and TRBJ1-1, with D possibly TRBD1 on 6 matching bases. Trimming stripped 2 bases from V and 6 bases from J, with 16 bases between. The CDR3 runs to 15 residues. Germline CDR1 reads MGHRA; CDR2 reads YSYEKL. CDR3 in amino acids: CASSQPPQGRAEAFF. CDR3 coding DNA: TGCGCCAGCAGCCAACCCCCACAGGGAAGGGCTGAAGCTTTCTTT.

This clone was detected only a few times. The chain combines TRBV5-1 with TRBJ1-1; D remains ambiguous. This CDR3 is built from 14 residues. Trimming took off 2 bases at V and 4 bases at J, with 12 bases between the two ends. Per germline, CDR1 SGHRS and CDR2 YFSETQ. As DNA, the CDR3 is TGCGCCAGCAGCTTAGGAACGGAGGGCACTGAAGCTTTCTTT. This encodes CASSLGTEGTEAFF.

This clone turned up a few times. The rearrangement uses TRBV5-8 and TRBJ2-1, with 7 nucleotides matching TRBD1. Germline V CDR1 and CDR2: SGHTS, YDEGEE. V was clipped by 4 bases and J by 1 base; unmatched bases: 5. The CDR3 totals 15 residues. CDR3 sequence: CASSLRDSSYNEQFF. In DNA, the CDR3 is TGTGCCAGCAGCCTCCGGGACAGTTCCTACAATGAGCAGTTCTTC.

This chain connects TRBV29-1 to TRBJ1-1; no clear D gene. Per germline, CDR1 SQVTM and CDR2 ANQGSEA. Trimming removed 3 bases from V and 1 base from J, with 9 bases in between. The length of the CDR3 is 13 residues. CDR3 region: CSVEAAPNTEAFF. CDR3 sequence (DNA): TGCAGCGTTGAGGCGGCCCCGAACACTGAAGCTTTCTTT.

This clone showed up just a few times. This rearrangement joins TRBV29-1 to TRBJ1-1, with D possibly matching TRBD1 (6 bases). V gave up 4 bases and J gave up 3 bases, with 9 bases separating them. Germline CDR1 SQVTM, CDR2 ANQGSEA. CDR3 length: 12 amino acids. CDR3 in amino acids: CSVGGGDTEAFF. The CDR3 nucleotides are TGCAGCGTTGGAGGGGGGGACACTGAAGCTTTCTTT. Drawing the rest from reference TRBV29-1 and TRBJ1-1, the complete variable domain is SAVISQKPSRDICQRGTSLTIQCQVDSQVTMMFWYRQQPGQSLTLIATANQGSEATYESGFVIDKFPISRPNLTFSTLTVSNMSPEDSSIYLCSVGGGDTEAFFGQGTRLTVV.

The chain links TRBV19 to TRBJ2-2, with 7 bases fitting TRBD1. The V segment lost 5 bases and the J segment 4 bases; nucleotides outside the gene matches: 10. There are 16 residues in the CDR3. The germline V gene has CDR1 LNHDA and CDR2 SQIVND (reference sequence). Written as DNA, the CDR3 is TGTGCCAGTAGTGACCGACTGACAGGGAGCACCGGGGAGCTGTTTTTT. It yields the protein CASSDRLTGSTGELFF.

CDR3 protein: CAISEWGEGETQYF. The CDR3 nucleotides read TGTGCCATCAGTGAGTGGGGGGAGGGAGAGACCCAGTACTTC. V gene TRBV10-3 combines with J gene TRBJ2-5, with 7 bases lining up with TRBD2. The V gene's germline CDR1 is ENHRY and CDR2 SYGVKD. The CDR3 contains 14 residues. After removal of 1 base from V and 4 bases from J, the junction contained 3 bases not matched to a gene.